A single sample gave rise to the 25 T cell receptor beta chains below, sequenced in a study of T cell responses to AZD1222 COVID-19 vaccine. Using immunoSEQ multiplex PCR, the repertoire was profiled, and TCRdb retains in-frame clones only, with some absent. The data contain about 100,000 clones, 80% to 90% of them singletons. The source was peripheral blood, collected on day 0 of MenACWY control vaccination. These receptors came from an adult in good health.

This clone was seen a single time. Here the CDR3 reads CASSVGDSMNTEAFF. The CDR3 bases are TGTGCCAGCAGCGTAGGGGACAGCATGAACACTGAAGCTTTCTTT. The chain is built from TRBV9 and TRBJ1-1, with TRBD1 matching 7 bases. Germline CDR1 SGDLS, CDR2 YYNGEE. J lost 0 bases, V lost 0 bases, and 2 bases had no gene match. The CDR3 is 15 residues long. The entire variable domain, with the rest obtained from reference TRBV9 and TRBJ1-1, is as follows: DSGVTQTPKHLITATGQRVTLRCSPRSGDLSVYWYQQSLDQGLQFLIQYYNGEERAKGNILERFSAQQFPDLHSELNLSSLELGDSALYFCASSVGDSMNTEAFFGQGTRLTVV.

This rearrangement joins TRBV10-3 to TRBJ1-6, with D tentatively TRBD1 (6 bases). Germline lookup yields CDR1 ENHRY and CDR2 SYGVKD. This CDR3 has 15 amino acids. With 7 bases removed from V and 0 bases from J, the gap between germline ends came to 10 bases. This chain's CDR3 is CAIKTGSSYNSPLHF. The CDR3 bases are TGTGCCATCAAGACAGGTAGCTCCTATAATTCACCCCTCCACTTT.

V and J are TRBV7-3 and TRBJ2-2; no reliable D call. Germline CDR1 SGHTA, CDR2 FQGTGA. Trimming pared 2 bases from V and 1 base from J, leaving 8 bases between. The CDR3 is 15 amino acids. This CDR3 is CASSLGEGNTGELFF. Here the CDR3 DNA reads TGTGCCAGCAGCTTAGGAGAAGGGAACACCGGGGAGCTGTTTTTT. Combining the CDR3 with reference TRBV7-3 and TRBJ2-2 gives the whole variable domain GAGVSQTPSNKVTEKGKYVELRCDPISGHTALYWYRQSLGQGPEFLIYFQGTGAADDSGLPNDRFFAVRPEGSVSTLKIQRTERGDSAVYLCASSLGEGNTGELFFGEGSRLTVL.

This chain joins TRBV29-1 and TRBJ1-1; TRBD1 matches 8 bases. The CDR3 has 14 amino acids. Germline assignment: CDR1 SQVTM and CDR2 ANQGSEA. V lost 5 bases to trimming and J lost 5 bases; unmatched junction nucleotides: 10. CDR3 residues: CSVTDTGGLTEAFF. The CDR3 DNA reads TGCAGCGTTACCGACACAGGGGGTTTGACTGAAGCTTTCTTT.

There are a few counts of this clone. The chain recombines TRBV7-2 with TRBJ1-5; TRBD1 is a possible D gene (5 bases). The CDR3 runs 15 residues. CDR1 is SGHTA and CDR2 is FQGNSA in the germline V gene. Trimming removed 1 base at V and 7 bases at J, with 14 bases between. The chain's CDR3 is CASSLGQSVRQPQHF. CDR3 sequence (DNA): TGTGCCAGCAGCTTAGGACAGAGTGTACGGCAGCCCCAGCATTTT.

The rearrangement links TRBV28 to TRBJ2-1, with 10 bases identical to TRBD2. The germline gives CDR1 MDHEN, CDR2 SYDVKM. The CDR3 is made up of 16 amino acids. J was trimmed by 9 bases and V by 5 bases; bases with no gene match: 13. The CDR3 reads CASSRPYSGGPGEQFF. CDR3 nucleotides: TGTGCCAGCAGTCGACCCTATAGCGGGGGGCCGGGTGAGCAGTTCTTC.

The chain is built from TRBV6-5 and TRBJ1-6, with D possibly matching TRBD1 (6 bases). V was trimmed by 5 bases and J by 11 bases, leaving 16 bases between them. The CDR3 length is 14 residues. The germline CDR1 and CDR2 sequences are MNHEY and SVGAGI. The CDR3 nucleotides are TGTGCCAGCAGTCGCCGGGGGGGCGGAACACCCCTCCACTTT. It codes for CASSRRGGGTPLHF.

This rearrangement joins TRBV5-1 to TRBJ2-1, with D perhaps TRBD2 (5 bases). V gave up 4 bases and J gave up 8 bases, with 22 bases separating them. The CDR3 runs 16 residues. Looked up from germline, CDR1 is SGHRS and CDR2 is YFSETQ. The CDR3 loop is CASSPPTPGVADEQFF. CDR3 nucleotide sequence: TGCGCCAGCAGCCCCCCGACCCCCGGGGTAGCTGATGAGCAGTTCTTC.

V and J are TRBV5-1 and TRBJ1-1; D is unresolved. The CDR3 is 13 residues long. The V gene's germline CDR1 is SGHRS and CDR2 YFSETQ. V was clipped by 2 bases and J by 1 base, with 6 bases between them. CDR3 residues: CASSFDSNTEAFF. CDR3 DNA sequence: TGCGCCAGCAGCTTCGACTCGAACACTGAAGCTTTCTTT.

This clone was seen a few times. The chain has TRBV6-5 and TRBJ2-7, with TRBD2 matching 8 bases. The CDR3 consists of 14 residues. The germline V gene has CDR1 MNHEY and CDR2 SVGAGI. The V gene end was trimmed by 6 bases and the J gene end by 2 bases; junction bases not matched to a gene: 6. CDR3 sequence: CASRRGAGAYEQYF. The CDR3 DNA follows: TGTGCCAGCAGGCGGGGGGCAGGGGCCTACGAGCAGTACTTC.

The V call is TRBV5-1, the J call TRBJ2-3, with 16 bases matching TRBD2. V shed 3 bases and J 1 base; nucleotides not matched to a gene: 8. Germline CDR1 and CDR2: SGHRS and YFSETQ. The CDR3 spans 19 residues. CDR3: CASSSPGTSGGAGTDTQYF. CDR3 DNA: TGCGCCAGCAGCTCCCCGGGGACTAGCGGGGGGGCCGGCACAGATACGCAGTATTTT.

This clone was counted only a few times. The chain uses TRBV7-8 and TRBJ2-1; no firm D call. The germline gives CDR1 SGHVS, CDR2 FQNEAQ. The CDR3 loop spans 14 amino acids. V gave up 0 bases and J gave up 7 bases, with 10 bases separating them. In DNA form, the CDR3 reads TGTGCCAGCAGCTTAGCAGAAAACAGAAATGAGCAGTTCTTC. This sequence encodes CASSLAENRNEQFF. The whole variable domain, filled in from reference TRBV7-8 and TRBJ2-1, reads GAGVSQSPRYKVAKRGQDVALRCDPISGHVSLFWYQQALGQGPEFLTYFQNEAQLDKSGLPSDRFFAERPEGSVSTLKIQRTQQEDSAVYLCASSLAENRNEQFFGPGTRLTVL.

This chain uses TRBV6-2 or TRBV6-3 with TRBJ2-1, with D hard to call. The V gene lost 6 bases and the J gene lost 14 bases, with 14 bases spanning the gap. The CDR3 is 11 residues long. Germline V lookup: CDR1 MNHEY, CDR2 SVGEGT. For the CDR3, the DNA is TGTGCCAGCAGCCTCCGGGTCCCGAAGTTCTTC. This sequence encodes CASSLRVPKFF.

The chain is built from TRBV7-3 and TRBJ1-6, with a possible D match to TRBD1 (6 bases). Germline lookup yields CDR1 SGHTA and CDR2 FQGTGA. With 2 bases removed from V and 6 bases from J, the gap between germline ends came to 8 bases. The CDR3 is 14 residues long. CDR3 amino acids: CASSLRGANSPLHF. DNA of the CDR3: TGTGCCAGCAGCTTACGGGGGGCTAATTCACCCCTCCACTTT.

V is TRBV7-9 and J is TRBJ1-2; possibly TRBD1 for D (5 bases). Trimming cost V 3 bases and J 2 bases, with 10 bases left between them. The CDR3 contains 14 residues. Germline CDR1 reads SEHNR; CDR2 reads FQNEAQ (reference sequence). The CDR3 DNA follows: TGTGCCAGCAGCTTCCAACAGGAAAACTATGGCTACACCTTC. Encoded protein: CASSFQQENYGYTF. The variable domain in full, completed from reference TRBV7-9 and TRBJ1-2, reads DTGVSQNPRHKITKRGQNVTFRCDPISEHNRLYWYRQTLGQGPEFLTYFQNEAQLEKSRLLSDRFSAERPKGSFSTLEIQRTEQGDSAMYLCASSFQQENYGYTFGSGTRLTVV.

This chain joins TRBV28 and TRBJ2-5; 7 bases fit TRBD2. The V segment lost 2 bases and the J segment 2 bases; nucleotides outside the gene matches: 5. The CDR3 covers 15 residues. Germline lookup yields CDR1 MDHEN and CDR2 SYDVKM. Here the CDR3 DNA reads TGTGCCAGCAGTTTAGTTGCGCGGGGGCAAGAGACCCAGTACTTC. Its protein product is CASSLVARGQETQYF.

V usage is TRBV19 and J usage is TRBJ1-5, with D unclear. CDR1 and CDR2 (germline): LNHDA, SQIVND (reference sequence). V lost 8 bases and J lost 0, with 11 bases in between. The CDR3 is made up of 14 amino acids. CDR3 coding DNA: TGTGCCAGTGCCCGGACGGATAGCAATCAGCCCCAGCATTTT. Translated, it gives CASARTDSNQPQHF. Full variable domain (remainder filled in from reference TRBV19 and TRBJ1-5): DGGITQSPKYLFRKEGQNVTLSCEQNLNHDAMYWYRQDPGQGLRLIYYSQIVNDFQKGDIAEGYSVSREKKESFPLTVTSAQKNPTAFYLCASARTDSNQPQHFGDGTRLSIL.

CDR3 amino acids: CASSLVDRLSTENIQYF. The CDR3 DNA sequence: TGTGCCAGCAGCTTAGTGGACAGGCTTTCGACCGAAAACATTCAGTACTTC. The chain carries TRBV7-2 and TRBJ2-4; 7 nucleotides align to TRBD1. In germline, CDR1 is SGHTA, CDR2 FQGNSA. This CDR3 has 17 residues. Trimming removed 1 base from V and 5 bases from J; junction bases left unmatched: 11.

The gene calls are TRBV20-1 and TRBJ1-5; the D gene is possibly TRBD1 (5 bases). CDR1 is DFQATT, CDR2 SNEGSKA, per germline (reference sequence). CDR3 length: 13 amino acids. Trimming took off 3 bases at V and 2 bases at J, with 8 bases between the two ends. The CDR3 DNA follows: TGCAGTGCTAGTACCAGGGGCAATCAGCCCCAGCATTTT. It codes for CSASTRGNQPQHF.

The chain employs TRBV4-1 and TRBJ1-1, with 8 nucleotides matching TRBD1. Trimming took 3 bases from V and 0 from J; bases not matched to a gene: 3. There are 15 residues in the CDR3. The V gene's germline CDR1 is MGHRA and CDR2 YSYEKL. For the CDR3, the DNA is TGCGCCAGCAGCCACCGACAGGGGATGAACACTGAAGCTTTCTTT. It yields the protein CASSHRQGMNTEAFF.

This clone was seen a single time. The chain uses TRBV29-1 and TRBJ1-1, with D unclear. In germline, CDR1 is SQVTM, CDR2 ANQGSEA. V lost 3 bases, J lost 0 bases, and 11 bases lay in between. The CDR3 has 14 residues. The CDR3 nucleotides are TGCAGCGTTGACGAGGCCAGGTTGAACACTGAAGCTTTCTTT. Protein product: CSVDEARLNTEAFF.

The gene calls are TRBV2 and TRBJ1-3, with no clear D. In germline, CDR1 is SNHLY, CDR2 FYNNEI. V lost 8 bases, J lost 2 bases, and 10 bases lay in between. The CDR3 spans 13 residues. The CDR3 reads CASGSGAGNTIYF. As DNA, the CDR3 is TGTGCCAGCGGGAGTGGGGCTGGAAACACCATATATTTT.

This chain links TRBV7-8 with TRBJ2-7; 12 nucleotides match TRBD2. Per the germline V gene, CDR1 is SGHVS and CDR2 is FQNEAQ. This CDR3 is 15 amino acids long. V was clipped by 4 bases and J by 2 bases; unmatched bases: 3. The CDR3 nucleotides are TGTGCCAGCAGCTCGACTAGCGGGAGCCCCTACGAGCAGTACTTC. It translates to CASSSTSGSPYEQYF.

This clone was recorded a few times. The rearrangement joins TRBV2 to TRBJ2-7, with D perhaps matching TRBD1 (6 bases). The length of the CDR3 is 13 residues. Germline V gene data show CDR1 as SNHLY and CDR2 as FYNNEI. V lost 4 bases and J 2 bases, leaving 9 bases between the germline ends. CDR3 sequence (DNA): TGTGCCAGCAGTGGGACAGTAACCTACGAGCAGTACTTC. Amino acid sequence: CASSGTVTYEQYF.

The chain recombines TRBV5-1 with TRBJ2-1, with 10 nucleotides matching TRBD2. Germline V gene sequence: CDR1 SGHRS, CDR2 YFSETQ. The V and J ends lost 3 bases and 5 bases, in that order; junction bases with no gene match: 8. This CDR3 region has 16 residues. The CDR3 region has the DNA TGCGCCAGCAGCTCCGGACTAGCGGTTCCCAACAATGAGCAGTTCTTC. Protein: CASSSGLAVPNNEQFF.